The 3 T cell receptor beta chains reported below all come from one sample, sequenced in a study of blood T cell repertoires in COVID-19. Here immunoSEQ multiplex PCR was the method, and the copy in TCRdb shows in-frame clones only, minus some. The sample has approximately 50,000 clones, 70% to 80% seen once. Material: peripheral blood. These TCRs come from a man in his sixties or seventies with acute or convalescent COVID-19.

This clone was counted only a few times. This chain connects TRBV11-2 to TRBJ2-1, with 10 bases fitting TRBD2. This CDR3 has 15 residues. With V trimmed by 0 bases and J by 5 bases, 1 base remained unmatched. Germline V gene lookup returns CDR1 SGHAT and CDR2 FQNNGV. DNA of the CDR3: TGTGCCAGCAGCTTAGATCTAGCGGGAGACAATGAGCAGTTCTTC. Its translation is CASSLDLAGDNEQFF.

V is TRBV20-1 and J is TRBJ2-1, with D hard to call. Germline values: CDR1 DFQATT, CDR2 SNEGSKA (reference sequence). The CDR3 covers 11 residues. V lost 6 bases, J lost 7 bases, and 10 bases lay in between. The CDR3 nucleotides read TGCAGTGCCCTCGGTCGAAATGAGCAGTTCTTC. It translates to CSALGRNEQFF.

The chain employs TRBV5-4 and TRBJ2-5; a possible D gene is TRBD2 (5 bases). Trimming took 4 bases from V and 2 from J, leaving 12 bases between them. The CDR3 is made up of 14 amino acids. Germline V gene lookup returns CDR1 SGHNT and CDR2 YYREEE (reference sequence). CDR3 in DNA: TGTGCCAGCAGCGTGGATGGCGGGCAAGAGACCCAGTACTTC. Protein: CASSVDGGQETQYF.